This T cell receptor (beta chain) is from a study of cytomegalovirus exposure and HLA in healthy donors. Regarding the study as a whole: Later work associated 16,951 TCR beta sequences with HLA alleles at 0.05 false discovery rate.

The length of the CDR3 is 15 residues. Between the trimmed V and J ends, which lost 6 bases and 5 bases, there was a span of 17 bases. Germline CDR1 MNHEY, CDR2 SVGAGI. In the case of this clone: Its antigen is currently unknown.

PCR was performed using 60 Vbeta and 13 Jbeta primers. Produced via immunoSEQ multiplex PCR; TCRdb's table is partial and in-frame only. The data show approximately 190,000 clones, roughly 80% seen once. The receptor comes from a woman between 50 and 59 years old in good health and CMV-seropositive. The chain has TRBV6-5 and TRBJ1-5; tentative D call: TRBD1 (5 bases). What was sequenced was PBMCs. The CDR3 spells CASSSGGADYQPQHF. CDR3 nucleotide sequence: TGTGCCAGCAGCTCCGGCGGGGCTGATTATCAGCCCCAGCATTTT.